This T cell receptor beta chain was documented in a study of T cells in Graves' hyperthyroidism and ophthalmopathy. Newly diagnosed hyperthyroidism patients aged 18 to 65 years had disease lasting under 2 months. About this clonotype itself: Its antigen is not identified.

Amplification yielded TCR beta CDR3 regions, with RNA transcripts as the source. In the first-round RT-PCR of the TCR CDR3, the HTBI primer set was used. TCRdb ran MiXCR on the multiplex PCR reads and lists one entry per CDR3 protein. The repertoire holds more than 650,000 distinct CDR3 sequences, with 12% to 15% as singletons. Overall study results and limits: Through a model of 13 V-J features, ophthalmopathy was separated from stable hyperthyroidism. Among thyroid clonotypes expanded above 0.001, most also appeared in blood.

The CDR3 runs 13 residues. Germline assignment: CDR1 MNHEY and CDR2 SVGEGT. V was pared by 2 bases and J by 9 bases, with 11 bases between. The specimen sequenced was blood. The chain has TRBV6-2 or TRBV6-3 and TRBJ2-1, with D perhaps TRBD1 or TRBD2 (6 bases each). The sequence was collected from a woman younger than 35 with Graves' hyperthyroidism. The CDR3 sequence: CASSYTGRSEQFF. CDR3 nucleotides: TGTGCCAGCAGTTACACAGGGAGGTCTGAGCAGTTCTTC.